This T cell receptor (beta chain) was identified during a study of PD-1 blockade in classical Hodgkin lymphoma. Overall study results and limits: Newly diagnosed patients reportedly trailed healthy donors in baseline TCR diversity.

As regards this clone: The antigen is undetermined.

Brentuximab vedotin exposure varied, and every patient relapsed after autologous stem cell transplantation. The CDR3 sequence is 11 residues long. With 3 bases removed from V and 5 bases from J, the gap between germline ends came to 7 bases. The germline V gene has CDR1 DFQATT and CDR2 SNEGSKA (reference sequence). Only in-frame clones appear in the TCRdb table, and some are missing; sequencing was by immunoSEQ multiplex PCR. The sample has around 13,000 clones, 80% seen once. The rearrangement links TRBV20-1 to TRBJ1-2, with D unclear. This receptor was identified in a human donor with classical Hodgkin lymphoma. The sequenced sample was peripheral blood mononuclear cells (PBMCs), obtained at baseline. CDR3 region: CSARTGYGYTF. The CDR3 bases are TGCAGTGCTAGGACGGGATATGGCTACACCTTC.